This T cell receptor beta chain is drawn from a study of TIL therapy for anti-PD-1-resistant metastatic lung cancer. The overall study: Median patient age was nearly 55, ranging roughly 35-85 years.

Sequencing used immunoSEQ v3. Each library reached 1.5 million to 2.5 million read pairs, or about 4.5-6.5 million at deep level. The method was immunoSEQ multiplex PCR; TCRdb's version includes in-frame clones alone and lacks a portion of them. This sample carries about 52,000 clones, less than 80% of them seen once, and the ten largest clones take roughly 5%. Comment on this clone: Its antigen is still unknown.

Described time point: pre-treatment sample, taken before nivolumab and TIL therapy. Patients were adults with stage 4 NSCLC. Study findings and constraints: The baseline peripheral repertoire was partially replaced by infused TIL clonotypes that later decayed.

V shed 2 bases and J shed 0 bases, with 19 bases lying between them. The CDR3 has 19 amino acids. Germline CDR1 reads SGHDN; CDR2 reads FVKESK. This sequence originates from a woman between 25 and 80 years old with non-small cell lung cancer. The chain links TRBV14 to TRBJ2-2; a possible D gene is TRBD1 (6 bases). This material consisted of blood, taken at baseline. The CDR3 DNA reads as TGTGCCAGCAGCCAAAAATTCCGACAGGTCGACGCGAACACCGGGGAGCTGTTTTTT. It codes for CASSQKFRQVDANTGELFF.